This T cell receptor beta chain was obtained from a study of T-cell memory formation after mild COVID-19. General study points: Whether day 37 second-wave clones are SARS-CoV-2-specific was not confirmed. Largely, contracting CD4+ clones fell within CM and EM, and contracting CD8+ clones within EMRA.

Using constant-segment primers, 5'RACE produced TCR alpha and TCR beta cDNA libraries carrying sample barcodes and UMIs. TCRdb analysed the 5' RACE reads with MiXCR anew, one entry per CDR3 protein. This sample has 100,000 to 130,000 distinct CDR3 sequences; approximately 14% occur once, and the top ten carry 30% to 45%. J lost 8 bases, V lost 5 bases, and 7 bases had no gene match. This CDR3 region has 13 residues. This clonotype was recorded a few times. Its antigen is not known. Specimen: PBMCs or a T cell subset sorted from them (not recorded which). This chain uses TRBV12-3 or TRBV12-4 with TRBJ2-7; 9 positions agree with TRBD1. This TCR came from a man aged 18 to 30 who had mild COVID-19 (a few samples of this study predate the infection). Cell type and time point are not known. Written as DNA, the CDR3 is TGTGCCAGCAGTCCCGGGACAGGGACCAAGCAGTACTTC. Its translation is CASSPGTGTKQYF.